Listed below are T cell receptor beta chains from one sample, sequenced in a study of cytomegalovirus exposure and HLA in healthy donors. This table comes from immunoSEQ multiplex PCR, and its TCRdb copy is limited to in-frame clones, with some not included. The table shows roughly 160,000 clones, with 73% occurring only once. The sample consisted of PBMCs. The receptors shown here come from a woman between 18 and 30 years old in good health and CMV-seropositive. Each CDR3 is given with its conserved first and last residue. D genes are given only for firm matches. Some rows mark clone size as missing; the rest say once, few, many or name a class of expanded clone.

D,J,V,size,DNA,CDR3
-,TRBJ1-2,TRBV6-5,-,TGTGCCAGCAGTTACTCAGGAGACAACTATGGCTACACCTTC,CASSYSGDNYGYTF
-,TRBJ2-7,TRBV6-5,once,TGTGCCAGCAGTCGATGGACGGGGACCTACGAGCAGTACTTC,CASSRWTGTYEQYF
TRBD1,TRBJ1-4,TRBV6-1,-,TGTGCCAGCAGTGCCCCGACAGGGCGGAAGGGTAGAGAAAAACTGTTTTTT,CASSAPTGRKGREKLFF
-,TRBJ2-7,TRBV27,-,TGTGCCAGCAGTTCCAGGTACGAGCAGTACTTC,CASSSRYEQYF
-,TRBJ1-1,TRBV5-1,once,TGCGCCAGCAGCTTGGCGAGAACGGGCACTGAAGCTTTCTTT,CASSLARTGTEAFF
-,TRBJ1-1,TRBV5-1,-,TGCGCCAGCAGCTTGGGGAGTCTGGCTGAAGCTTTCTTT,CASSLGSLAEAFF
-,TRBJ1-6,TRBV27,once,TGTGCCAGCAGTTTACTAGGGGAACGTAATTCACCCCTCCACTTT,CASSLLGERNSPLHF
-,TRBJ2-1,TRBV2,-,TGTGCCAGCAGTCCTGGGGCATACCCGTTCTTC,CASSPGAYPFF
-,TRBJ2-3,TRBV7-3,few,TGTGCCAGCAGCCCCCCCCAAATAGATACGCAGTATTTT,CASSPPQIDTQYF
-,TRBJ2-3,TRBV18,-,TGTGCCAGCTTAGGGGCGGTGGATACGCAGTATTTT,CASLGAVDTQYF
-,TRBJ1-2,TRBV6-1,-,TGTGCCAGCAGTGAAGAACTGGGGGCGGGTAACTATGGCTACACCTTC,CASSEELGAGNYGYTF
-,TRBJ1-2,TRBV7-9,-,TGTGCCAGCAGCTCCGATAGCTATGGCTACACCTTC,CASSSDSYGYTF
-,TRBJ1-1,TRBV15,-,TGTGCCACCAGCAGGTCTCGGGGGAGTGGGGACACTGAAGCTTTCTTT,CATSRSRGSGDTEAFF
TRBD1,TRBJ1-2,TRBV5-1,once,TGCGCCAGCAGCCCCGGACAGGAATGGGATGGCTACACCTTC,CASSPGQEWDGYTF
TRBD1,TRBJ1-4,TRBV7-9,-,TGTGCCAGCAGCCAACAGGGGGCGCATGAAAAACTGTTTTTT,CASSQQGAHEKLFF
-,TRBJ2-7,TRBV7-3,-,TGTGCCAGCAGCTTCGTTAGCTACGAGCAGTACTTC,CASSFVSYEQYF
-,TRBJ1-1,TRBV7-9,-,TGTGCCAGCAGCTTACTCAGGGGGAACACTGAAGCTTTCTTT,CASSLLRGNTEAFF
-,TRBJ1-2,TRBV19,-,TGTGCCAGTAGTATAGTGGCAGGGGCTGACTATGGCTACACCTTC,CASSIVAGADYGYTF
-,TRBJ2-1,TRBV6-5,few,TGTGCCAGCAGTCCAGGGGGGAACAATGAGCAGTTCTTC,CASSPGGNNEQFF
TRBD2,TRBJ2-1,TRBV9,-,TGTGCCAGCAGCTTATGGACTAGCGGGGGGACTAACAATGAGCAGTTCTTC,CASSLWTSGGTNNEQFF
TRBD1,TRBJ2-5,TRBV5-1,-,TGCGCCAGCAGCCCCCAAGGGACAGCTATCCAAGAGACCCAGTACTTC,CASSPQGTAIQETQYF
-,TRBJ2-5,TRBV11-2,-,TGTGCCAGCAGCTTGGACAGCAGGGAGACCCAGTACTTC,CASSLDSRETQYF
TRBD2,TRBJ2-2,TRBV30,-,TGTGCCTGGAGTGTGACCGGGACTAGCGGGGACGGGGAGCTGTTTTTT,CAWSVTGTSGDGELFF
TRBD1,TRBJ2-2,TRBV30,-,TGTGCCTGGAGCGCCGGGACAGAGTACACCGGGGAGCTGTTTTTT,CAWSAGTEYTGELFF
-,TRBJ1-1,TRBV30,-,TGTGCCTGGGGCGGCGGCCCATCGGGGGTCACTGAAGCTTTCTTT,CAWGGGPSGVTEAFF
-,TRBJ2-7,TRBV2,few,TGTGCCAGCAGTGAACCTTCCTACGAGCAGTACTTC,CASSEPSYEQYF
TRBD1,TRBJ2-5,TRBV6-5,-,TGTGCCAGCCCCTGGGACAGGTGGGGAGAGACCCAGTACTTC,CASPWDRWGETQYF
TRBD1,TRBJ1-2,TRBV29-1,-,TGCAGCGTTGTGAGGGGGCTCAACTATGGCTACACCTTC,CSVVRGLNYGYTF
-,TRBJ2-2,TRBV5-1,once,TGCGCCAGCAGCCACGCAGGAGGGTTGTGGCTGTTTTTT,CASSHAGGLWLFF
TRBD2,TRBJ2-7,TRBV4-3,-,TGCGCCAGCAGCCAAGATCGGGAGGGCTACGAGCAGTACTTC,CASSQDREGYEQYF
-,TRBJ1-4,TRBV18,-,TGTGCCAGCTCACCAAGGCAGCAGGGAGAAAAACTGTTTTTT,CASSPRQQGEKLFF
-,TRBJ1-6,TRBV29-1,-,TGCAGCGTTGAACACGTCAGGGGATCCTATAATTCACCCCTCCACTTT,CSVEHVRGSYNSPLHF
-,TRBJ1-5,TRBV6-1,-,TGTGCCAGCAGTGAAACAGGGCCCCTAGGGCAGCCCCAGCATTTT,CASSETGPLGQPQHF
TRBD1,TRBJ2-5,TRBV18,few,TGTGCCAGCTCCCCCGGGACAGGGGTATGGGAGACCCAGTACTTC,CASSPGTGVWETQYF
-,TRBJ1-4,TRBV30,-,TGTGCCTGGAACGGGGATAATGAAAAACTGTTTTTT,CAWNGDNEKLFF